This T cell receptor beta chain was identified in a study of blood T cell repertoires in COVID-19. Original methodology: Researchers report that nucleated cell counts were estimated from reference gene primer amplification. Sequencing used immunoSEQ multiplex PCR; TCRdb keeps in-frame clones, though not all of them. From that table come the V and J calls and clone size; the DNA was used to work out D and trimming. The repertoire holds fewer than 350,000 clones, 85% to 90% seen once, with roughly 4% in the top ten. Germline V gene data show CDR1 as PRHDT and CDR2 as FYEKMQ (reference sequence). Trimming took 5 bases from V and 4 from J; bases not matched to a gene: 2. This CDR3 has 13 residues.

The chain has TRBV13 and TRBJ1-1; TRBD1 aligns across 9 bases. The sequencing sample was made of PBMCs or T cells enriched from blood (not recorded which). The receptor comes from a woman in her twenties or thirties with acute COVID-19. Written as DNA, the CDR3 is TGTGCCAGCAGCCTACAGGGGGCCACTGAAGCTTTCTTT. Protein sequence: CASSLQGATEAFF. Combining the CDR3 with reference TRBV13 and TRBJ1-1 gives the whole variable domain AAGVIQSPRHLIKEKRETATLKCYPIPRHDTVYWYQQGPGQDPQFLISFYEKMQSDKGSIPDRFSAQQFSDYHSELNMSSLELGDSALYFCASSLQGATEAFFGQGTRLTVV.